Listed here are 16 T cell receptor beta chains from one sample, sequenced in a study of blood T cell repertoires in COVID-19. The data were produced by immunoSEQ multiplex PCR, yet TCRdb's version contains in-frame clones alone and is incomplete. The sample includes 350,000 to 400,000 clones, about 90% of them seen just once. The sample consisted of PBMCs or T cells enriched from blood (not recorded which). The receptors stem from a woman aged 25 to 39 who had recovered from COVID-19.

The CDR3 region has the DNA TGCGCCAGCAGCCAAGATGGTGCGGCTGCGGGGGCGAGGGGCTACACCTTC. Protein sequence: CASSQDGAAAGARGYTF. The chain joins TRBV4-1 to TRBJ1-2, with D maybe TRBD1 (6 bases). Looked up from germline, CDR1 is MGHRA and CDR2 is YSYEKL. Between the trimmed V and J ends, which lost 0 bases and 8 bases, there was a span of 22 bases. The CDR3 runs 17 residues.

Regarding this clone: This specimen includes other DNA sequences encoding the same CDR3. The V and J genes are TRBV18 and TRBJ1-5, with 7 nucleotides matching TRBD1. The CDR3 runs 14 residues. V lost 3 bases to trimming and J lost 3 bases; unmatched junction nucleotides: 2. CDR1 is KGHSH, CDR2 LQKENI, per germline. The CDR3 DNA follows: TGTGCCAGCTCACCGGGACAGCCCAATCAGCCCCAGCATTTT. Its protein is CASSPGQPNQPQHF.

J is TRBJ2-7 and V is TRBV20-1; 13 bases agree with TRBD2. CDR1 DFQATT and CDR2 SNEGSKA come from the germline V gene (reference sequence). The trim removed 3 bases at V and 7 bases at J, leaving 3 bases unmatched. The CDR3 is 13 residues long. In DNA, the CDR3 is TGCAGTGCTAGTGGACTAGCGGGAGTGGAGCAGTACTTC. Its translation is CSASGLAGVEQYF.

The rearrangement links TRBV7-6 to TRBJ1-1; D is uncertain. V was cut by 2 bases and J by 0 bases, with 10 bases left in between. The CDR3 has 15 residues. Germline assignment: CDR1 SGHVS and CDR2 FNYEAQ. Here the CDR3 reads CASSLRRQMNTEAFF. In nucleotides, the CDR3 is TGTGCCAGCAGCTTACGGAGGCAGATGAACACTGAAGCTTTCTTT.

This rearrangement joins TRBV5-1 to TRBJ2-2; weak D call: TRBD2 (5 bases). The ends were cut back, 0 bases at V and 1 base at J, with 10 bases in the middle. The germline V gene encodes CDR1 SGHRS and CDR2 YFSETQ. The CDR3 is 16 residues long. The CDR3 spells CASSLGTGWNTGELFF. CDR3 sequence (DNA): TGCGCCAGCAGCTTGGGGACGGGATGGAACACCGGGGAGCTGTTTTTT.

Concerning this clone: Within the sample, other DNA sequences also encode this same CDR3. The rearrangement joins TRBV10-3 to TRBJ2-1, with D possibly matching TRBD2 (6 bases). The CDR3 spans 16 residues. V lost 0 bases to trimming and J lost 5 bases, with 14 bases between them. Germline lookup yields CDR1 ENHRY and CDR2 SYGVKD. The CDR3 region has the DNA TGTGCCATCAGTGAGTCGTTGGCGGGGCAAAACAATGAGCAGTTCTTC. Translation gives CAISESLAGQNNEQFF.

This clone came up once. The rearrangement links TRBV10-2 to TRBJ2-2; no firm D call. The CDR3 contains 11 residues. Deletions cut 5 bases from V and 6 bases from J, with 4 bases between. Germline V gene lookup returns CDR1 WSHSY and CDR2 SAAADI. The CDR3 loop is CASSTAGELFF. The CDR3 DNA sequence: TGCGCCAGCAGTACGGCCGGGGAGCTGTTTTTT.

The J gene is TRBJ1-1, the V gene TRBV13, with 8 bases identical to TRBD1. The CDR3 contains 14 residues. Germline CDR1 PRHDT, CDR2 FYEKMQ (reference sequence). V shed 0 bases and J 5 bases; nucleotides not matched to a gene: 2. The CDR3 region has the DNA TGTGCCAGCAGCTTAGGGACAGGGGTAACTGAAGCTTTCTTT. It is translated as CASSLGTGVTEAFF.

CDR3 sequence reads: CATVTGGATNEKLFF. The CDR3 DNA is TGTGCCACGGTGACAGGGGGAGCAACTAATGAAAAACTGTTTTTT. This chain joins TRBV2 and TRBJ1-4, with 9 positions matching TRBD1. The V and J ends lost 10 bases and 0 bases, in that order; junction bases with no gene match: 6. Germline V gene data show CDR1 as SNHLY and CDR2 as FYNNEI. The CDR3 contains 15 residues.

The chain uses TRBV9 and TRBJ1-4; 8 bases fit TRBD1. The ends lost 4 bases at V and 8 bases at J; junction bases unmatched: 4. CDR1 and CDR2 (germline): SGDLS, YYNGEE. The CDR3 loop spans 13 amino acids. CDR3 sequence: CASSLGTGEKLFF. DNA of the CDR3: TGTGCCAGCAGCCTCGGGACAGGCGAAAAACTGTTTTTT.

This clone was detected only once. Written as DNA, the CDR3 is TGCAGTGCTAGACGAGCCTACGAGCAGTACTTC. Its translation: CSARRAYEQYF. V is TRBV20-1 and J is TRBJ2-7; D uncertain. Trimming shortened V by 2 bases and J by 2 bases, and 4 bases separated the two germline ends. The CDR3 extends over 11 amino acids. Germline V gene sequence: CDR1 DFQATT, CDR2 SNEGSKA (reference sequence).

The chain carries TRBV2 and TRBJ2-5, with D possibly TRBD2 on 5 matching bases. The ends were cut back, 6 bases at V and 6 bases at J, with 11 bases in the middle. The germline V gene encodes CDR1 SNHLY and CDR2 FYNNEI. The CDR3 totals 12 residues. CDR3 sequence: CASRGSGKTQYF. The DNA of the CDR3 is TGTGCCAGCAGGGGGTCGGGGAAGACCCAGTACTTC. Looking up the rest from reference TRBV2 and TRBJ2-5 gives the full variable domain: EPEVTQTPSHQVTQMGQEVILRCVPISNHLYFYWYRQILGQKVEFLVSFYNNEISEKSEIFDDQFSVERPDGSNFTLKIRSTKLEDSAMYFCASRGSGKTQYFGPGTRLLVL.

The chain combines TRBV5-1 with TRBJ2-7, with D perhaps matching TRBD1 (6 bases). Trimming shortened V by 0 bases and J by 4 bases, and 14 bases separated the two germline ends. The CDR3 covers 15 residues. Germline V gene sequence: CDR1 SGHRS, CDR2 YFSETQ. The CDR3 is CASSLEGHLIYEQYF. CDR3 in DNA: TGCGCCAGCAGCTTGGAGGGACATCTAATTTACGAGCAGTACTTC.

The rearrangement links TRBV25-1 to TRBJ1-1; 7 bases align to TRBD1. After removal of 5 bases from V and 1 base from J, the junction contained 10 bases not matched to a gene. This CDR3 spans 16 amino acids. The germline V gene encodes CDR1 MGHDK and CDR2 SYGVNS. The CDR3 DNA is TGTGCCAGCAGTAGACGTACAGGGGCGGAGAACACTGAAGCTTTCTTT. Its translation: CASSRRTGAENTEAFF. The full variable domain, in which reference TRBV25-1 and TRBJ1-1 provide the parts outside the CDR3, is EADIYQTPRYLVIGTGKKITLECSQTMGHDKMYWYQQDPGMELHLIHYSYGVNSTEKGDLSSESTVSRIRTEHFPLTLESARPSHTSQYLCASSRRTGAENTEAFFGQGTRLTVV.

This clone was detected once. The V gene is TRBV9, the J gene TRBJ1-6; the match to TRBD1 covers 7 bases. Germline CDR1 and CDR2: SGDLS and YYNGEE. The CDR3 has 16 amino acids. The trim removed 4 bases at V and 7 bases at J, leaving 11 bases unmatched. CDR3 region: CASSPNHRGKNSPLHF. CDR3 bases: TGTGCCAGCAGCCCCAATCACAGGGGTAAAAATTCACCCCTCCACTTT.

This rearrangement joins TRBV4-1 to TRBJ1-5, with 11 bases that match TRBD1. Trimming took 7 bases from V and 5 from J; bases not matched to a gene: 1. CDR1 is MGHRA, CDR2 YSYEKL, per germline. The CDR3 extends over 13 amino acids. CDR3 nucleotide sequence: TGCGCCAGCAAGGGACAGGGGGATCAGCCCCAGCATTTT. It is translated as CASKGQGDQPQHF.